These T cell receptor beta chains were read from a single sample in a study of shared clonotypes between healthy human individuals. Using immunoSEQ multiplex PCR, the repertoire was profiled, and TCRdb retains in-frame clones only, with some absent. This table holds about half a million clones, 60% to 80% found once. The sequenced sample was PBMCs. These receptors originate from a woman aged 40 to 50 in good health. Some clones in this sample may be carry-over from other donors' samples. Each CDR3 is given with its conserved first and last residue. A D gene is named only where the DNA matches it firmly. The listing skips clone size in some rows; elsewhere it reads once, few, many or a size class.

v_call: TRBV25-1; clone_size: NA; j_call: TRBJ2-7; d_call: NA; cdr3_nt: TGTGCCAGCAGTGAAGAACAGGTCTCCTACGAGCAGTACTTC; cdr3_aa: CASSEEQVSYEQYF
v_call: TRBV18; clone_size: NA; j_call: TRBJ1-4; d_call: NA; cdr3_nt: TGTGCCAGCTCACCATTTACGGCTTCGACTAATGAAAAACTGTTTTTT; cdr3_aa: CASSPFTASTNEKLFF
v_call: TRBV5-1; clone_size: NA; j_call: TRBJ2-3; d_call: NA; cdr3_nt: TGCGCCAGCAGCTTGGAGTTCACAGATACGCAGTATTTT; cdr3_aa: CASSLEFTDTQYF
v_call: TRBV5-6; clone_size: many; j_call: TRBJ2-7; d_call: TRBD2; cdr3_nt: TGTGCCAGCAGCTTAGGGACTAGCGTCTACGAGCAGTACTTC; cdr3_aa: CASSLGTSVYEQYF
v_call: TRBV2; clone_size: NA; j_call: TRBJ1-4; d_call: NA; cdr3_nt: TGTGCCAGCAATTCCAGGAGGCTTGGCGAAAAACTGTTTTTT; cdr3_aa: CASNSRRLGEKLFF
v_call: TRBV11-1; clone_size: NA; j_call: TRBJ2-5; d_call: NA; cdr3_nt: TGTGCCAGCAGCATCCGAAAGACCCAGTACTTC; cdr3_aa: CASSIRKTQYF
v_call: TRBV7-2; clone_size: once; j_call: TRBJ2-5; d_call: NA; cdr3_nt: TGTGCCAGCAGCTTAGATGGTTGGAAGACCCAGTACTTC; cdr3_aa: CASSLDGWKTQYF
v_call: TRBV7-3; clone_size: NA; j_call: TRBJ2-3; d_call: NA; cdr3_nt: TGTGCCAGCAGCTTATTAGCGGCCGGCACAGATACGCAGTATTTT; cdr3_aa: CASSLLAAGTDTQYF
v_call: TRBV9; clone_size: NA; j_call: TRBJ2-2; d_call: NA; cdr3_nt: TGTGCCAGCAGCGTAGGCCCCCTGGGTGCCGGGGAGCTGTTTTTT; cdr3_aa: CASSVGPLGAGELFF
v_call: TRBV29-1; clone_size: NA; j_call: TRBJ2-7; d_call: NA; cdr3_nt: TGCAGCGTTGAAGCCCCCCTCCGGGGACCCCCCTACGAGCAGTACTTC; cdr3_aa: CSVEAPLRGPPYEQYF
v_call: TRBV30; clone_size: NA; j_call: TRBJ2-3; d_call: TRBD2; cdr3_nt: TGTGCCTGGATTCAAAGCGGGAGAAGCACAGATACGCAGTATTTT; cdr3_aa: CAWIQSGRSTDTQYF
v_call: TRBV2; clone_size: NA; j_call: TRBJ2-1; d_call: NA; cdr3_nt: TGTGCCAGCAGTGATCTTCGAGGGAGAGGTTATGAGCAGTTCTTC; cdr3_aa: CASSDLRGRGYEQFF
v_call: TRBV9; clone_size: NA; j_call: TRBJ2-5; d_call: NA; cdr3_nt: TGTGCCAGCAGCGTAGGGTCTGACCAAGAGACCCAGTACTTC; cdr3_aa: CASSVGSDQETQYF
v_call: TRBV27; clone_size: NA; j_call: TRBJ2-7; d_call: TRBD2; cdr3_nt: TGTGCCAGCAGTTTACGAGGACTAGCGGGTGCCTACGAGCAGTACTTC; cdr3_aa: CASSLRGLAGAYEQYF
v_call: TRBV6-1; clone_size: NA; j_call: TRBJ1-5; d_call: NA; cdr3_nt: TGTGCGATCCAAGACCTCGATAATCAGCCCCAGCATTTT; cdr3_aa: CAIQDLDNQPQHF
v_call: TRBV5-1; clone_size: NA; j_call: TRBJ2-5; d_call: NA; cdr3_nt: TGCGCCAGCAGCTTGGTAGGGGGGGAAGAGACCCAGTACTTC; cdr3_aa: CASSLVGGEETQYF
v_call: TRBV9; clone_size: NA; j_call: TRBJ2-1; d_call: TRBD2; cdr3_nt: TGTGCCAGCAGCTCATATGCGGGAGGGGACTACAATGAGCAGTTCTTC; cdr3_aa: CASSSYAGGDYNEQFF
v_call: TRBV19; clone_size: NA; j_call: TRBJ1-1; d_call: TRBD1; cdr3_nt: TGTGCCAGTAGTATAAGCCCAGAGGGGGCTGGCACTGAAGCTTTCTTT; cdr3_aa: CASSISPEGAGTEAFF
v_call: TRBV7-3; clone_size: once; j_call: TRBJ2-1; d_call: TRBD1; cdr3_nt: TGTGCCAGCAGCGCGACAGGGAGCTACAATGAGCAGTTCTTC; cdr3_aa: CASSATGSYNEQFF
v_call: TRBV7-9; clone_size: NA; j_call: TRBJ1-1; d_call: TRBD1; cdr3_nt: TGTGCCAGCAGCAAAGGACAGGGGACAACCAGAGCTTTCTTT; cdr3_aa: CASSKGQGTTRAFF
v_call: TRBV7-2; clone_size: NA; j_call: TRBJ2-2; d_call: TRBD2; cdr3_nt: TGTGCCAGCAGCCAGGGACTAGCGGGGACCGGGGAGCTGTTTTTT; cdr3_aa: CASSQGLAGTGELFF
v_call: TRBV6-1; clone_size: NA; j_call: TRBJ1-2; d_call: NA; cdr3_nt: TGTGCCAGCAACGACGGGACGGTCTATGGCTACACCTTC; cdr3_aa: CASNDGTVYGYTF
v_call: TRBV30; clone_size: NA; j_call: TRBJ1-5; d_call: NA; cdr3_nt: TGTGCCTGGAGTGTAAGGCGACTCGCGGTAAATCAGCCCCAGCATTTT; cdr3_aa: CAWSVRRLAVNQPQHF
v_call: TRBV18; clone_size: NA; j_call: TRBJ2-7; d_call: TRBD2; cdr3_nt: TGTGCCAGCTCTCCCGGGACTAGCGGGAGTTTCTCCTACGAGCAGTACTTC; cdr3_aa: CASSPGTSGSFSYEQYF
v_call: TRBV27; clone_size: NA; j_call: TRBJ2-7; d_call: NA; cdr3_nt: TGTGCCAGCAGTTTAAGCGAGCTGTCCTACGAGCAGTACTTC; cdr3_aa: CASSLSELSYEQYF
v_call: TRBV5-1; clone_size: NA; j_call: TRBJ2-7; d_call: TRBD2; cdr3_nt: TGCGCCAGCAAAACTTATAGCGGGAGGGGGGGCGACGAGCAGTACTTC; cdr3_aa: CASKTYSGRGGDEQYF
v_call: TRBV4-3; clone_size: NA; j_call: TRBJ1-1; d_call: TRBD1; cdr3_nt: TGCGCCAGCAGCCAAGGTCCGGGACAGGGGGGAATTAACACTGAAGCTTTCTTT; cdr3_aa: CASSQGPGQGGINTEAFF
v_call: TRBV28; clone_size: NA; j_call: TRBJ2-1; d_call: TRBD2; cdr3_nt: TGTGCCAGCAAAAAGCGGGAGACCTACAATGAGCAGTTCTTC; cdr3_aa: CASKKRETYNEQFF
v_call: TRBV7-2; clone_size: few; j_call: TRBJ2-7; d_call: NA; cdr3_nt: TGTGCCAGCAGCTTACTTGCCTACGAGCAGTACTTC; cdr3_aa: CASSLLAYEQYF
v_call: TRBV6-1; clone_size: NA; j_call: TRBJ2-1; d_call: TRBD2; cdr3_nt: TGTGCCAGCAGTGGACGACTAGCGGAGTACAATGAGCAGTTCTTC; cdr3_aa: CASSGRLAEYNEQFF
v_call: TRBV7-5; clone_size: NA; j_call: TRBJ2-1; d_call: NA; cdr3_nt: TGTGTCAGAAGCCAGGATGCGGGACACCTTGGTGAGCAGTTCTTC; cdr3_aa: CVRSQDAGHLGEQFF
v_call: TRBV4-1; clone_size: many; j_call: TRBJ2-1; d_call: NA; cdr3_nt: TGCGCCAGCAGCCAAGATTTCCCTTTGAGGGTTCATGAGCAGTTCTTC; cdr3_aa: CASSQDFPLRVHEQFF
v_call: TRBV19; clone_size: NA; j_call: TRBJ1-6; d_call: NA; cdr3_nt: TGTGCCAGTAGTATACAGTACGGACAGCCTAATTCACCCCTCCACTTT; cdr3_aa: CASSIQYGQPNSPLHF
v_call: TRBV4-1; clone_size: NA; j_call: TRBJ2-7; d_call: NA; cdr3_nt: TGCGCCAGCAGCCCCGACCGTGGAGACTACGAGCAGTACTTC; cdr3_aa: CASSPDRGDYEQYF
v_call: TRBV28; clone_size: many; j_call: TRBJ1-6; d_call: NA; cdr3_nt: TGTGCCAGCAGTCCTCCCCCGGGACGCGTTAATTCACCCCTCCACTTT; cdr3_aa: CASSPPPGRVNSPLHF
v_call: TRBV5-1; clone_size: NA; j_call: TRBJ1-4; d_call: NA; cdr3_nt: TGCGCCAGCAGCCCAGCAACTAATGAAAAACTGTTTTTT; cdr3_aa: CASSPATNEKLFF
v_call: TRBV2; clone_size: NA; j_call: TRBJ2-1; d_call: NA; cdr3_nt: TGTGCCAGCAGTGAAGGTAATGAGCAGTTCTTC; cdr3_aa: CASSEGNEQFF
v_call: TRBV18; clone_size: NA; j_call: TRBJ2-3; d_call: NA; cdr3_nt: TGTGCCAGCTCACTTAGATGGAGGGAGTTAGGCACAGATACGCAGTATTTT; cdr3_aa: CASSLRWRELGTDTQYF
v_call: TRBV4-2; clone_size: medium-sized; j_call: TRBJ2-7; d_call: NA; cdr3_nt: TGTGCCAGCAGCCAAGACGAGGGGCAGGGCGTCGACGAGCAGTACTTC; cdr3_aa: CASSQDEGQGVDEQYF
v_call: TRBV5-1; clone_size: NA; j_call: TRBJ1-2; d_call: NA; cdr3_nt: TGCGCCAGCAGCTTGGAACACCCAAACTATGGCTACACCTTC; cdr3_aa: CASSLEHPNYGYTF
v_call: TRBV30; clone_size: NA; j_call: TRBJ2-1; d_call: NA; cdr3_nt: TGTGCCTGGGGCCCCGGCTCCAGCTCCTACAATGAGCAGTTCTTC; cdr3_aa: CAWGPGSSSYNEQFF
v_call: TRBV28; clone_size: NA; j_call: TRBJ2-4; d_call: NA; cdr3_nt: TGTGCCAGCACCCTCACGGGAAACATTCAGTACTTC; cdr3_aa: CASTLTGNIQYF
v_call: TRBV15; clone_size: once; j_call: TRBJ2-1; d_call: TRBD2; cdr3_nt: TGTGCCACCAGCCCCCGGCGGGGGGATAACAATGAGCAGTTCTTC; cdr3_aa: CATSPRRGDNNEQFF
v_call: TRBV5-1; clone_size: many; j_call: TRBJ2-1; d_call: TRBD2; cdr3_nt: TGCGCCAGCAGCTTGGCAGGACTAGCGACCTACAATGAGCAGTTCTTC; cdr3_aa: CASSLAGLATYNEQFF
v_call: TRBV10-1; clone_size: NA; j_call: TRBJ2-5; d_call: TRBD1; cdr3_nt: TGCGCCAGCACTCTGGGACAGGGCATAGAGACCCAGTACTTC; cdr3_aa: CASTLGQGIETQYF
v_call: TRBV5-1; clone_size: few; j_call: TRBJ2-7; d_call: NA; cdr3_nt: TGCGCCAGCAGCTTGGGTACGGGAGTCGGGTACGAGCAGTACTTC; cdr3_aa: CASSLGTGVGYEQYF
v_call: TRBV10-2; clone_size: NA; j_call: TRBJ2-2; d_call: TRBD1; cdr3_nt: TGCGCCAGCAGAACTTCGCCGACAGGGAATGCCGGGGAGCTGTTTTTT; cdr3_aa: CASRTSPTGNAGELFF
v_call: TRBV2; clone_size: many; j_call: TRBJ1-1; d_call: NA; cdr3_nt: TGTGCCAACTGGGGGGGTAGGACTGAAGCTTTCTTT; cdr3_aa: CANWGGRTEAFF
v_call: TRBV28; clone_size: many; j_call: TRBJ1-2; d_call: NA; cdr3_nt: TGTGCCACCTTTCAAACAGGGTTCGATGGCTACACCTTC; cdr3_aa: CATFQTGFDGYTF
v_call: TRBV7-8; clone_size: NA; j_call: TRBJ2-7; d_call: TRBD1; cdr3_nt: TGTGCCAGCAGCTTCGCGACAGGGGCCCTTTTTAACGAGCAGTACTTC; cdr3_aa: CASSFATGALFNEQYF
v_call: TRBV11-2; clone_size: NA; j_call: TRBJ1-4; d_call: TRBD1; cdr3_nt: TGTGCCAGCAGCTTAGATTCAAACAGGGGGCGGGCAACTAATGAAAAACTGTTTTTT; cdr3_aa: CASSLDSNRGRATNEKLFF
v_call: TRBV30; clone_size: NA; j_call: TRBJ1-2; d_call: TRBD1; cdr3_nt: TGTGCCTTTTGGAAAGGGGGCGCAGAGGGCTACACCTTC; cdr3_aa: CAFWKGGAEGYTF